This T cell receptor (beta chain) appears in the sequencing data of a study of T cells in Graves' hyperthyroidism and ophthalmopathy. As for the study in general: Before any treatment, at initial diagnosis, peripheral blood was collected.

TCR beta CDR3 sequences were amplified from RNA transcripts. The HTBI set primed first-round TCR CDR3 RT-PCR. TCRdb called the multiplex PCR reads again in MiXCR, with one record for every CDR3 protein. The table includes some 690,000 distinct CDR3 sequences, roughly 17% detected once. This clonotype came up many times. The antigen is undetermined. Findings and caveats of the study: Ophthalmopathy cases were set apart from stable hyperthyroidism by a 13 V-J model.

The clonotype originates from a man between 50 and 59 years old with Graves' hyperthyroidism. Material: blood.

The CDR3 DNA is TGTGCCAGCAGGGCGGCAACTAATGAAAAACTGTTTTTT. It translates to CASRAATNEKLFF. The genes are TRBV18 and TRBJ1-4; unclear D gene. Germline V CDR1 and CDR2: KGHSH, LQKENI. Between the trimmed V and J ends, which lost 8 bases and 0 bases, there was a span of 7 bases. The CDR3 consists of 13 residues.